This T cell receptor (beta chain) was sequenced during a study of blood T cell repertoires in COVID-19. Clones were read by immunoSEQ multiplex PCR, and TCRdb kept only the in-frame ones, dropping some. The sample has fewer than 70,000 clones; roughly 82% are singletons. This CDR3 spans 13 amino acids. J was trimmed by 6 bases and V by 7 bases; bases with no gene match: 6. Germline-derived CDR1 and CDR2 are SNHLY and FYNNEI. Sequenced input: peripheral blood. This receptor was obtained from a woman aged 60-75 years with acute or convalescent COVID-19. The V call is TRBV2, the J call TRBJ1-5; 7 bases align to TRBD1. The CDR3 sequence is CASIRQGGQPQHF. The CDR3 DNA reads TGTGCCAGCATTCGACAGGGTGGTCAGCCCCAGCATTTT.